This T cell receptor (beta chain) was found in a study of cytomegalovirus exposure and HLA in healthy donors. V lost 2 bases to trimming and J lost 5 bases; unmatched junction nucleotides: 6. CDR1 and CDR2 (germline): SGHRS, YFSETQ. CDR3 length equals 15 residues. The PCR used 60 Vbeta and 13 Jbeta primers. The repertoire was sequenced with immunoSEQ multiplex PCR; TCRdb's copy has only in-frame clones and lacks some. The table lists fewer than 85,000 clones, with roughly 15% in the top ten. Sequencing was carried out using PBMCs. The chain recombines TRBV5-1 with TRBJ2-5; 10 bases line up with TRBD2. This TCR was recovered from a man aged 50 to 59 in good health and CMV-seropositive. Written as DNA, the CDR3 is TGCGCCAGCAGCTTCAGCGGGGGGGACGCGGAGACCCAGTACTTC. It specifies CASSFSGGDAETQYF.